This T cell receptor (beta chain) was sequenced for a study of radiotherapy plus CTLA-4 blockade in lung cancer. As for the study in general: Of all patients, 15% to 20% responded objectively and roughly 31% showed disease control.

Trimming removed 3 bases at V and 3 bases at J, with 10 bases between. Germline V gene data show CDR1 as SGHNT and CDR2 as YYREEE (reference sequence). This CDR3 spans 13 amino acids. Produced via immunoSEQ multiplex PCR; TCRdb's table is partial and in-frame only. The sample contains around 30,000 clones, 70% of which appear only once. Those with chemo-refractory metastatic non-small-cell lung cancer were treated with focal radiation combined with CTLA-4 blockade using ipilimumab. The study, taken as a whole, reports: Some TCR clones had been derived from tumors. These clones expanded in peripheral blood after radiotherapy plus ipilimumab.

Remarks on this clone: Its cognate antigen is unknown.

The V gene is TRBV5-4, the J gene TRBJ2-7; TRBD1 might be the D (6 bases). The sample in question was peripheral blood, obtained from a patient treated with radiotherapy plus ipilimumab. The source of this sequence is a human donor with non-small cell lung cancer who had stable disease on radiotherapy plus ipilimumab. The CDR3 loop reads CASSSQGLYEQYF. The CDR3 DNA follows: TGTGCCAGCAGCTCCCAGGGGCTCTACGAGCAGTACTTC.